This passage covers 27 T cell receptor beta chains from one sample sequenced in a study of blood T cells in healthy people across ages. It was with a sample-barcoded 5' primer and a J-beta primer mix that a second PCR of about 6 to 11 cycles was run. TCRdb re-called the 5' RACE reads through MiXCR, storing one row per CDR3 protein. The table has 1.4 million to 1.5 million distinct CDR3 sequences, 42% seen once; the top ten hold 7% to 9.5%. Sequenced sample: blood. The receptors derive from a woman in her late teens or twenties in good health.

This clonotype appeared a few times. The rearrangement links TRBV29-1 to TRBJ2-1, with 7 bases matching TRBD1. The CDR3 sequence is 13 residues long. V was pared by 8 bases and J by 7 bases, with 11 bases of the junction left unmatched. The germline V gene encodes CDR1 SQVTM and CDR2 ANQGSEA. This CDR3 reads CSLIEGAGNEQFF. CDR3 nucleotides: TGCAGCCTCATAGAGGGGGCCGGTAATGAGCAGTTCTTC.

This rearrangement joins TRBV7-3 to TRBJ2-7; D may match TRBD1 or TRBD2 (5 bases each). The CDR3 covers 14 residues. The ends were cut back, 3 bases at V and 5 bases at J, with 14 bases in the middle. CDR1 is SGHTA, CDR2 FQGTGA, per germline. Written as DNA, the CDR3 is TGTGCCAGCAGCTTCGGGGACCGGGGCCACGAGCAGTACTTC. This sequence encodes CASSFGDRGHEQYF.

V usage is TRBV12-3 or TRBV12-4 and J usage is TRBJ1-4, with D possibly matching TRBD1 (6 bases). The CDR3 spans 13 residues. Trimming removed 0 bases at V and 12 bases at J, with 11 bases between. The CDR3 here is CASSLALQGELFF. In DNA, the CDR3 is TGTGCCAGCAGTTTAGCTTTACAGGGAGAACTGTTTTTT.

The chain's CDR3 is CASSVWRGGSTDTQYF. As DNA, the CDR3 is TGTGCCAGCAGCGTTTGGCGGGGGGGTAGCACAGATACGCAGTATTTT. This chain uses TRBV9 with TRBJ2-3; 9 bases line up with TRBD2. The length of the CDR3 is 16 residues. Germline assignment: CDR1 SGDLS and CDR2 YYNGEE. Unmatched junction bases numbered 4, after V lost 2 bases and J lost 0 bases.

This chain links TRBV3-1 with TRBJ2-3; D is tentatively TRBD1 or TRBD2 (6 bases each). Germline CDR1 LGHDT, CDR2 YNNKEL (reference sequence). The CDR3 loop spans 14 amino acids. V was clipped by 1 base and J by 5 bases, with 10 bases between them. This CDR3 reads CASSQVGGRDTQYF. As DNA, the CDR3 is TGTGCCAGCAGCCAAGTCGGGGGCCGAGATACGCAGTATTTT.

The CDR3 loop is CSSLGEFNEQYF. Here the CDR3 DNA reads TGCAGTAGCCTAGGGGAGTTTAATGAGCAGTACTTC. V gene TRBV29-1 combines with J gene TRBJ2-7; perhaps D is TRBD1 or TRBD2 (5 bases each). In germline, CDR1 is SQVTM, CDR2 ANQGSEA. CDR3 length: 12 amino acids.

The chain carries TRBV6-4 and TRBJ2-7; 14 bases match TRBD2. This CDR3 region has 15 residues. V trimming: 2 bases; J trimming: 5 bases; junction bases outside the gene matches: 2. The germline V gene encodes CDR1 MRHNA and CDR2 SNTAGT. The CDR3 reads CASSDGTSGSNEQYF. Written as DNA, the CDR3 is TGTGCCAGCAGTGACGGGACTAGCGGGAGTAACGAGCAGTACTTC.

This clonotype was counted a few times. The chain recombines TRBV12-3 or TRBV12-4 with TRBJ2-1, with 10 bases lining up with TRBD2. V was clipped by 6 bases and J by 5 bases; unmatched bases: 7. CDR3 length: 15 residues. The CDR3 region has the DNA TGTGCCAGCAGCCATACTAGCGGGGCGAACAATGAGCAGTTCTTC. Amino acids: CASSHTSGANNEQFF.

This CDR3 reads CAISERGQMNTEAFF. CDR3 sequence (DNA): TGTGCCATCAGTGAGAGGGGACAGATGAACACTGAAGCTTTCTTT. The chain uses TRBV10-3 and TRBJ1-1; 7 bases map to TRBD1. CDR3 size: 15 residues. V shed 2 bases, J shed 0 bases, and the junction held 3 bases outside the gene matches. The V gene's germline CDR1 is ENHRY and CDR2 SYGVKD.

The rearrangement uses TRBV4-1 and TRBJ2-3, with D perhaps matching TRBD2 (6 bases). Trimming took off 1 base at V and 6 bases at J, with 17 bases between the two ends. This CDR3 comprises 16 residues. CDR1 and CDR2 (germline): MGHRA, YSYEKL. The CDR3 DNA follows: TGCGCCAGCAGCCAAGGGTATAGCGGACCCTCGGATACGCAGTATTTT. It codes for CASSQGYSGPSDTQYF.

This chain uses TRBV3-1 with TRBJ1-1, with a tentative D call TRBD1 (5 bases). The germline gives CDR1 LGHDT, CDR2 YNNKEL (reference sequence). The CDR3 loop spans 18 amino acids. V was cut by 2 bases and J by 5 bases, with 24 bases left in between. CDR3 sequence reads: CASSQILPPPGRGTEAFF. In DNA, the CDR3 is TGTGCCAGCAGCCAAATCCTTCCACCCCCAGGGCGGGGTACTGAAGCTTTCTTT.

This chain connects TRBV3-1 to TRBJ2-1; D remains unclear. This CDR3 is 12 amino acids long. V lost 1 base, J lost 15 bases, and 13 bases lay in between. CDR1 LGHDT and CDR2 YNNKEL come from the germline V gene (reference sequence). This chain's CDR3 is CASSQGASRRFF. CDR3 in DNA: TGTGCCAGCAGCCAAGGCGCCTCTAGGCGGTTCTTC.

The genes are TRBV6-6 and TRBJ1-1; weak D call: TRBD1 (6 bases). The CDR3 has 15 amino acids. Germline CDR1 and CDR2: MNHNY and SVGAGI (reference sequence). With 7 bases removed from V and 0 bases from J, the gap between germline ends came to 15 bases. DNA of the CDR3: TGTGCCAGCAAACCGACAGGTCCTATGAACACTGAAGCTTTCTTT. This gives the protein CASKPTGPMNTEAFF.

The gene calls are TRBV4-2 and TRBJ1-1, with D perhaps TRBD1 (5 bases). Germline V gene lookup returns CDR1 LGHNA and CDR2 YNFKEQ. This CDR3 has 15 amino acids. V was shortened by 0 bases and J by 6 bases, with 14 bases between the two germline ends. Here the CDR3 DNA reads TGTGCCAGCAGCCAAGAGGGGCTAATGATATCTGAAGCTTTCTTT. This translates into CASSQEGLMISEAFF.

This clonotype was seen only a few times. The chain couples TRBV4-1 to TRBJ2-1, with 9 bases lining up with TRBD2. CDR3 length: 14 amino acids. Germline CDR1 reads MGHRA; CDR2 reads YSYEKL. The V and J ends lost 3 bases and 10 bases, in that order; junction bases with no gene match: 7. Written as DNA, the CDR3 is TGCGCCAGCAGCCAGCCCGGGACTAGCCGGGAGCAGTTCTTC. It specifies CASSQPGTSREQFF.

This clonotype was observed a handful of times. The chain employs TRBV24-1 and TRBJ2-5; 13 bases map to TRBD2. The CDR3 is 16 amino acids. The ends lost 3 bases at V and 2 bases at J; junction bases unmatched: 2. The germline gives CDR1 KGHDR, CDR2 SFDVKD. The CDR3 nucleotides read TGTGCCACCAGTGATCCGACTAGCGGGAGGCAAGAGACCCAGTACTTC. This sequence encodes CATSDPTSGRQETQYF.

This clonotype was detected ten times or more. V is TRBV4-1 and J is TRBJ2-1; D call uncertain. V shed 2 bases and J shed 3 bases, with 5 bases lying between them. Germline V CDR1 and CDR2: MGHRA, YSYEKL. The CDR3 extends over 13 amino acids. The CDR3 DNA is TGCGCCAGCAGCCAAAGCGTCTACAATGAGCAGTTCTTC. It encodes CASSQSVYNEQFF.

This clonotype was recorded a few times. The gene calls are TRBV12-3 or TRBV12-4 and TRBJ2-5; perhaps TRBD1 as D (5 bases). The assigned J gene may be wrong: the sequence end matches TRBJ2-7 better. The CDR3 contains 14 residues. The CDR3 region has the DNA TGTGCCAGCAGTGTAGGTGGCAGGGCCTACGAGCAGTACTTC. It encodes CASSVGGRAYEQYF.

The chain recombines TRBV20-1 with TRBJ2-2, with D possibly being TRBD2 (6 bases). Germline values: CDR1 DFQATT, CDR2 SNEGSKA (reference sequence). Trimming took off 3 bases at V and 4 bases at J, with 12 bases between the two ends. The CDR3 spans 14 residues. DNA of the CDR3: TGCAGTGCTAGTGGGCGGGGAGGCACCGGGGAGCTGTTTTTT. Its protein is CSASGRGGTGELFF.

This chain connects TRBV4-1 to TRBJ2-7; either TRBD1 or TRBD2 may fit D (5 bases each). CDR1 MGHRA and CDR2 YSYEKL come from the germline V gene. This CDR3 spans 18 amino acids. V was trimmed by 4 bases and J by 1 base, leaving 23 bases between them. The CDR3 spells CASSRTNLPGTDSYEQYF. In DNA, the CDR3 is TGCGCCAGCAGCCGCACCAACCTCCCCGGGACGGATTCCTACGAGCAGTACTTC.

The chain employs TRBV28 and TRBJ2-7; TRBD2 might be the D (5 bases). The germline V gene has CDR1 MDHEN and CDR2 SYDVKM. The CDR3 sequence is 14 residues long. Trimming removed 5 bases from V and 3 bases from J, with 14 bases in between. CDR3 DNA: TGTGCCAGCAGTGCGGGTTCTCCAAACTACGAGCAGTACTTC. It codes for CASSAGSPNYEQYF.

V usage is TRBV27 and J usage is TRBJ2-5; D possibly corresponds to TRBD1 (6 bases). Between the trimmed V and J ends, which lost 5 bases and 1 base, there was a span of 14 bases. The CDR3 consists of 15 residues. Germline V gives CDR1 MNHEY, CDR2 SMNVEV (reference sequence). In nucleotides, the CDR3 is TGTGCCAGCAGTCGCTTTCAGGGGCCCCAAGAGACCCAGTACTTC. The encoded protein is CASSRFQGPQETQYF.

The table lists this clonotype with a few counts. This chain joins TRBV6-5 and TRBJ2-1; 8 bases agree with TRBD2. Trimming cost V 8 bases and J 5 bases; bases outside gene matches: 11. This CDR3 region has 15 residues. Germline V gene lookup returns CDR1 MNHEY and CDR2 SVGAGI. DNA for the CDR3: TGTGCCAGCGTCGAAGCGGGAGATGGACACAATGAGCAGTTCTTC. It specifies CASVEAGDGHNEQFF.

This chain connects TRBV7-6 to TRBJ2-1; D is unclear. V gave up 5 bases and J gave up 6 bases, with 8 bases separating them. CDR3 length equals 12 residues. Per germline, CDR1 SGHVS and CDR2 FNYEAQ. The CDR3: CASSHGSNEQFF. In nucleotides, the CDR3 is TGTGCCAGCAGCCACGGAAGCAATGAGCAGTTCTTC.

To note about this clonotype: This may be a read error: a much more frequent sequence differs by one nucleotide. The gene calls are TRBV28 and TRBJ2-3; no reliable D call. The germline V gene has CDR1 MDHEN and CDR2 SYDVKM. The CDR3 consists of 15 residues. Trimming removed 1 base from V and 7 bases from J, with 15 bases in between. The CDR3 coding sequence is TGTGCCAGCAGTTTATTGGGCATGCAAGGAAATACGCAGTATTTT. Amino acid sequence: CASSLLGMQGNTQYF.

This chain uses TRBV4-1 with TRBJ1-3; D uncertain. This CDR3 is built from 16 residues. Deletions cut 2 bases from V and 0 bases from J, with 11 bases between. Germline CDR1 is MGHRA and CDR2 is YSYEKL. CDR3 coding DNA: TGCGCCAGCAGCCAACCAAGGACCGTCTCTGGAAACACCATATATTTT. As protein: CASSQPRTVSGNTIYF.

The V call is TRBV12-3 or TRBV12-4, the J call TRBJ1-5, with D perhaps TRBD1 (6 bases). Trimming took off 6 bases at V and 4 bases at J, with 22 bases between the two ends. The CDR3 has 17 residues. CDR3 sequence: CASSPYRDLRGNQPQHF. Here the CDR3 DNA reads TGTGCCAGCAGCCCTTACAGGGATCTGAGGGGAAATCAGCCCCAGCATTTT.